The rows below give T cell receptor beta chains drawn from one sample of a study of cytomegalovirus exposure and HLA in healthy donors. The table came from immunoSEQ multiplex PCR; TCRdb's copy has only in-frame clones and leaves some out. The repertoire has 150,000 or so clones, around 80% of them found once; the top ten carry 1%. The sequenced sample was PBMCs. These receptors were taken from a woman aged 45-59 years in good health and CMV-seropositive. Both conserved end residues are part of each CDR3. A D gene is named only where the DNA matches it firmly. Clone sizes are given selectively: once, few, many, or a class where the clone is expanded.

V gene	CDR3 length	clone size	J gene	D gene	CDR3 protein	CDR3 DNA
TRBV28	14	-	TRBJ2-5	TRBD2	CASTPGGAGETQYF	TGTGCCAGCACCCCGGGGGGGGCAGGGGAGACCCAGTACTTC
TRBV27	14	-	TRBJ2-7	-	CASSLQRVPYEQYF	TGTGCCAGCAGTTTACAGCGGGTCCCCTACGAGCAGTACTTC
TRBV19	15	-	TRBJ1-5	-	CASSIEGAYNQPQHF	TGTGCCAGTAGTATAGAGGGGGCCTACAATCAGCCCCAGCATTTT
TRBV29-1	13	-	TRBJ2-7	-	CSALGQGRNEQYF	TGCAGCGCCCTTGGCCAGGGCAGGAACGAGCAGTACTTC
TRBV10-3	16	-	TRBJ2-2	TRBD2	CAISETSSGYTGELFF	TGTGCCATCAGTGAGACGTCTAGCGGCTACACCGGGGAGCTGTTTTTT
TRBV9	13	-	TRBJ1-1	TRBD1	CASSGTGNPEAFF	TGTGCCAGCAGCGGGACAGGGAACCCTGAAGCTTTCTTT
TRBV6-5	15	-	TRBJ2-3	-	CASSYRGSSTDTQYF	TGTGCCAGCAGTTACCGGGGAAGCAGCACAGATACGCAGTATTTT
TRBV5-1	14	-	TRBJ2-7	-	CASSFDGSSYEQYF	TGCGCCAGCAGCTTTGACGGGTCATCCTACGAGCAGTACTTC
TRBV5-1	15	-	TRBJ2-3	TRBD1	CASSRQGISADTQYF	TGCGCCAGCAGCCGACAGGGGATTAGTGCAGATACGCAGTATTTT
TRBV28	15	-	TRBJ1-1	-	CASSSPGVRNTEAFF	TGTGCCAGCAGTTCTCCAGGGGTTAGGAACACTGAAGCTTTCTTT
TRBV25-1	11	once	TRBJ2-1	-	CASSAYNEQFF	TGTGCCAGCAGTGCTTACAATGAGCAGTTCTTC
TRBV29-1	18	-	TRBJ2-3	TRBD2	CSAVGTSGRPDFRDTQYF	TGCAGCGCCGTGGGGACTAGCGGGAGGCCCGATTTTAGGGATACGCAGTATTTT
TRBV6-1	14	-	TRBJ2-7	TRBD1	CASSPRQGASEQYF	TGTGCCAGCAGCCCCCGACAGGGGGCGTCCGAGCAGTACTTC
TRBV4-3	18	-	TRBJ1-6	-	CASSQDPGYSSYNSPLHF	TGCGCCAGCAGCCAAGATCCAGGTTATAGCTCCTATAATTCACCCCTCCACTTT
TRBV19	14	-	TRBJ2-7	-	CASSIIQGHGEQYF	TGTGCCAGTAGTATCATTCAGGGACACGGCGAGCAGTACTTC
TRBV5-1	17	few	TRBJ2-7	TRBD1	CASSLGTNRGPAGEQYF	TGCGCCAGCAGCTTGGGGACGAACAGGGGGCCTGCTGGGGAGCAGTACTTC
TRBV5-4	16	-	TRBJ1-2	-	CASLPKSTGVEYGYTF	TGTGCCAGCCTTCCTAAATCAACAGGAGTGGAGTATGGCTACACCTTC
TRBV7-2	17	-	TRBJ1-2	TRBD1	CASSGGRWDRKTYGYTF	TGTGCCAGCTCCGGGGGAAGGTGGGACAGAAAAACTTATGGCTACACCTTC
TRBV12-2	17	-	TRBJ2-1	-	CASRPAYANRSYNEQFF	TGTGCAAGTCGCCCCGCCTACGCAAACCGGTCCTACAATGAGCAGTTCTTC
TRBV6-5	15	-	TRBJ1-4	-	CASSYTAGQNEKLFF	TGTGCCAGCAGTTACACAGCCGGACAGAATGAAAAACTGTTTTTT
TRBV5-5	20	-	TRBJ2-2	TRBD2	CASSLDPSGVLAPNTGELFF	TGTGCCAGCAGCTTGGATCCTAGCGGGGTACTAGCCCCGAACACCGGGGAGCTGTTTTTT
TRBV7-2	19	-	TRBJ1-2	TRBD1	CASSFKFMAGGDKNYGYTF	TGTGCCAGCAGCTTTAAGTTTATGGCAGGGGGCGATAAGAACTATGGCTACACCTTC
TRBV28	13	-	TRBJ2-2	TRBD1	CASSFPGGGELFF	TGTGCCAGCAGTTTCCCAGGGGGCGGGGAGCTGTTTTTT
TRBV11-2	14	-	TRBJ2-7	TRBD2	CASSQVLAEYEQYF	TGTGCCAGCAGCCAGGTCCTAGCGGAATACGAGCAGTACTTC
TRBV7-8	12	-	TRBJ1-4	TRBD1	CATRTGSGKLFF	TGTGCCACCAGGACAGGGTCTGGAAAACTGTTTTTT
TRBV7-9	16	-	TRBJ2-5	TRBD1	CASSLARAVDYRGLYF	TGTGCCAGCAGCTTAGCACGAGCGGTAGATTATAGGGGGCTGTACTTC
TRBV5-1	14	-	TRBJ2-1	-	CASSSGGSYNEQFF	TGCGCCAGCAGTTCCGGGGGATCCTACAATGAGCAGTTCTTC
TRBV28	14	once	TRBJ1-2	-	CASSPPEANYGYTF	TGTGCCAGCAGTCCCCCGGAGGCGAACTATGGCTACACCTTC
TRBV27	11	-	TRBJ2-1	-	CASVLNNEQFF	TGTGCCAGCGTTCTAAACAATGAGCAGTTCTTC
TRBV28	15	-	TRBJ2-1	-	CASSLGGGVYNEQFF	TGTGCCAGCAGTTTAGGCGGGGGCGTTTACAATGAGCAGTTCTTC
TRBV6-1	12	-	TRBJ1-1	-	CASSFTGTEAFF	TGTGCCAGCAGCTTCACAGGGACTGAAGCTTTCTTT
TRBV7-6	14	-	TRBJ1-1	TRBD1	CASSLQTGGTEAFF	TGTGCCAGCAGCTTACAGACAGGGGGCACTGAAGCTTTCTTT
TRBV6-6	14	-	TRBJ2-1	TRBD2	CASIAQRGYNEQFF	TGTGCCAGCATAGCCCAGCGGGGCTACAATGAGCAGTTCTTC
TRBV28	19	-	TRBJ2-6	TRBD2	CASSFNFLAGGAGANVLTF	TGTGCCAGCAGTTTCAACTTCCTAGCGGGAGGAGCTGGGGCCAACGTCCTGACTTTC
TRBV28	15	-	TRBJ2-5	TRBD2	CASSYISSRGGGQYF	TGTGCCAGCAGTTATATCTCCTCACGTGGGGGAGGGCAGTACTTC
TRBV28	12	-	TRBJ2-1	-	CASGRDYNEQFF	TGTGCCAGCGGACGGGACTACAATGAGCAGTTCTTC
TRBV7-2	16	-	TRBJ2-1	-	CASSLVRTISYNEQFF	TGTGCCAGCAGCTTAGTTCGGACTATTTCCTACAATGAGCAGTTCTTC
TRBV7-8	12	-	TRBJ2-7	-	CASSRSRFEQYF	TGTGCCAGCAGCCGTAGCCGGTTCGAGCAGTACTTC
TRBV9	16	-	TRBJ2-3	TRBD2	CASSVVSLAGSDTQYF	TGTGCCAGCAGCGTAGTGTCCCTAGCGGGATCAGATACGCAGTATTTT
TRBV28	13	-	TRBJ1-5	-	CASNRNYAQPQHF	TGTGCCAGCAACAGGAACTACGCTCAGCCCCAGCATTTT
TRBV7-9	16	-	TRBJ2-3	TRBD1	CASRRTGGTGTDTQYF	TGTGCCAGCAGGAGGACAGGGGGGACAGGAACAGATACGCAGTATTTT
TRBV18	13	once	TRBJ1-6	-	CASSSGLNSPLHF	TGTGCCAGCTCATCAGGGCTAAACTCACCCCTCCACTTT
TRBV10-3	14	-	TRBJ1-2	TRBD1	CAISPGQGEGGYTF	TGTGCCATCAGTCCAGGACAGGGGGAAGGAGGCTACACCTTC
TRBV28	15	once	TRBJ1-2	TRBD1	CASRPAGTGKDGYTF	TGTGCCAGCAGACCCGCCGGGACAGGGAAGGATGGCTACACCTTC
TRBV7-3	12	-	TRBJ2-7	-	CASSLELYEQYF	TGTGCCAGCAGCTTAGAACTTTACGAGCAGTACTTC
TRBV7-3	16	-	TRBJ1-6	TRBD1	CASSPGRGQGDSPLHF	TGTGCCAGCAGCCCCGGTCGAGGGCAGGGGGATTCACCCCTCCACTTT
TRBV5-4	14	once	TRBJ1-1	TRBD1	CASSGLTGVGEAFF	TGTGCCAGCAGCGGTCTTACAGGGGTAGGTGAAGCTTTCTTT
TRBV28	14	-	TRBJ2-7	-	CATSAGTFFYEQYF	TGTGCCACCTCCGCCGGGACTTTTTTCTACGAGCAGTACTTC
TRBV7-9	14	-	TRBJ2-7	TRBD1	CASSPQGQGGEQYF	TGTGCCAGCAGCCCACAGGGACAGGGGGGAGAGCAGTACTTC
TRBV28	13	once	TRBJ2-7	TRBD1	CASSVQDRDGQYF	TGTGCCAGCAGTGTCCAAGACAGGGACGGGCAGTACTTC
TRBV7-9	14	-	TRBJ2-1	-	CATDAGSSYNEQFF	TGTGCCACGGACGCGGGGAGCTCCTACAATGAGCAGTTCTTC
TRBV2	15	-	TRBJ1-5	-	CASSEVQHSGQPQHF	TGTGCCAGCAGTGAAGTACAGCATTCAGGGCAGCCCCAGCATTTT
TRBV4-3	16	-	TRBJ1-1	-	CASSQAQGGGLGVAFF	TGCGCCAGCAGCCAAGCCCAGGGAGGGGGGCTTGGTGTCGCTTTCTTT
TRBV5-1	15	-	TRBJ1-2	-	CASSLGHRDFYGYTF	TGCGCCAGCAGCTTGGGGCACAGGGATTTTTATGGCTACACCTTC
TRBV28	15	-	TRBJ1-2	TRBD1	CASSLGTGRGYGYTF	TGTGCCAGCAGTTTAGGGACAGGGAGGGGATATGGCTACACCTTC
TRBV28	14	-	TRBJ1-1	TRBD1	CASSRGQGAAEAFF	TGTGCCAGCAGTCGAGGACAGGGGGCCGCTGAAGCTTTCTTT
TRBV28	16	-	TRBJ2-3	TRBD2	CASRSPSGGAADTQYF	TGTGCCAGCAGGTCTCCTAGCGGGGGGGCCGCAGATACGCAGTATTTT